This paragraph reports one TCR beta chain. This sample was included in a study of T cell changes during pregnancy in multiple sclerosis. The protocol was immunoSEQ multiplex PCR, while the TCRdb copy is restricted to in-frame clones and leaves out a portion. Of fewer than 85,000 clones in the sample, approximately 90% were seen once. This clonotype originated in a female donor in good health, enrolled as a control in a pregnancy study. Here the sequenced sample was peripheral blood, taken in the first trimester of pregnancy.

CDR3 coding DNA: TGTGCCAGCAGCGCTAGCTTTGGGCTAGAGTTTTTCCACGAGCAGTACTTC. Translated, it gives CASSASFGLEFFHEQYF. The chain couples TRBV7-9 to TRBJ2-7; D is perhaps TRBD2 (5 bases). The CDR3 is made up of 17 amino acids. Trimming shortened V by 5 bases and J by 5 bases, and 25 bases separated the two germline ends. Germline V gene data show CDR1 as SEHNR and CDR2 as FQNEAQ (reference sequence).